The entry below describes one T cell receptor beta chain. This may be a read error: a much more frequent sequence differs by one nucleotide. TCRdb used MiXCR to reprocess the RT-PCR reads, holding one entry per CDR3 protein. This table holds 800,000 to 1,000,000 distinct CDR3 sequences, 18% found once. The data originate from a study of patients and donors after allogeneic stem cell transplantation. Germline-derived CDR1 and CDR2 are SGHRS and YFSETQ. V lost 4 bases, J lost 1 base, and 5 bases stayed unmatched. The CDR3 runs 14 residues. The sequenced material came from blood, either unsorted or a sorted T cell fraction (not recorded which). The chain carries TRBV5-1 and TRBJ2-7; 7 bases are shared with TRBD1. This receptor was identified in a human donor who was either an allogeneic HSCT recipient or a stem cell or donor lymphocyte infusion donor (not recorded which). It is not recorded whose cells these are; they may come from a transplant donor. The CDR3 DNA sequence: TGCGCCAGCAGCACCCGGGACAGATCCTACGAGCAGTACTTC. This encodes CASSTRDRSYEQYF.